Each of the 17 T cell receptor beta chains below was sequenced from the same sample in a study of T cell responses to AZD1222 COVID-19 vaccine. Clones were read by immunoSEQ multiplex PCR, and TCRdb kept only the in-frame ones, dropping some. The sample shows some 110,000 clones, 75% to 90% of them seen only once. The sample was peripheral blood, taken 28 days after the second AZD1222 dose. These receptors all come from an adult who received the AZD1222 COVID-19 vaccine.

The genes are TRBV28 and TRBJ1-4, with D unclear. The V end was cut by 8 bases, the J end by 3 bases, with 10 bases between. Germline CDR1 and CDR2: MDHEN and SYDVKM. The CDR3 is made up of 13 amino acids. The CDR3: CASGTEPNEKLFF. The CDR3 DNA reads as TGTGCCAGCGGAACAGAACCTAATGAAAAACTGTTTTTT.

The gene calls are TRBV6-5 and TRBJ2-5; the D gene is possibly TRBD2 (7 bases). Trimming cost V 7 bases and J 0 bases, with 12 bases left between them. The length of the CDR3 is 14 residues. From germline, CDR1 is MNHEY and CDR2 SVGAGI. CDR3 amino acids: CASTRGGYQETQYF. Here the CDR3 DNA reads TGTGCCAGCACTAGGGGGGGGTACCAAGAGACCCAGTACTTC.

The CDR3 coding sequence is TGTGCCAGCGCGAGAGACGGTGGAGGCGAGCAGTACTTC. This codes for CASARDGGGEQYF. The chain carries TRBV5-4 and TRBJ2-7; a possible D gene is TRBD2 (5 bases). The CDR3 runs to 13 residues. Trimming removed 7 bases from V and 6 bases from J, with 17 bases in between. Looked up from germline, CDR1 is SGHNT and CDR2 is YYREEE (reference sequence).

This clone was picked up a small number of times. CDR3 region: CAWSAGSHMYEQYF. As DNA, the CDR3 is TGTGCCTGGAGTGCAGGGTCCCATATGTACGAGCAGTACTTC. The J gene is TRBJ2-7, the V gene TRBV30; TRBD1 might be the D (5 bases). CDR3 length: 14 amino acids. The V end was cut by 1 base, the J end by 4 bases, with 14 bases between. CDR1 and CDR2 from the germline V gene are GTSNPN and SVGIG (reference sequence).

The chain joins TRBV4-1 to TRBJ2-3; possibly TRBD1 for D (5 bases). V was clipped by 2 bases and J by 1 base, with 13 bases between them. Per the germline V gene, CDR1 is MGHRA and CDR2 is YSYEKL. The CDR3 runs to 16 residues. The CDR3, as DNA: TGCGCCAGCAGCCAACTCCAGGGTGTCGGCACAGATACGCAGTATTTT. Translation: CASSQLQGVGTDTQYF.

V is TRBV19 and J is TRBJ2-2, with TRBD1 as a possible D gene (5 bases). In germline, CDR1 is LNHDA, CDR2 SQIVND (reference sequence). Trimming stripped 11 bases from V and 5 bases from J, with 21 bases between. This CDR3 is built from 15 residues. Here the CDR3 reads CASSLGTGRTGELFF. In DNA form, the CDR3 reads TGTGCCTCTTCCTTGGGAACAGGTCGGACCGGGGAGCTGTTTTTT. Drawing the rest from reference TRBV19 and TRBJ2-2, the complete variable domain is DGGITQSPKYLFRKEGQNVTLSCEQNLNHDAMYWYRQDPGQGLRLIYYSQIVNDFQKGDIAEGYSVSREKKESFPLTVTSAQKNPTAFYLCASSLGTGRTGELFFGEGSRLTVL.

The chain carries TRBV29-1 and TRBJ2-4; 7 bases agree with TRBD2. V lost 4 bases, J lost 6 bases, and 6 bases stayed unmatched. The length of the CDR3 is 13 residues. Germline-derived CDR1 and CDR2 are SQVTM and ANQGSEA. In DNA, the CDR3 is TGCAGCGTTGGGGGGGGTCCTGGAAACATTCAGTACTTC. Translated: CSVGGGPGNIQYF.

V is TRBV4-1 and J is TRBJ1-2; D gene ambiguous. The CDR3 spans 15 residues. Germline CDR1 MGHRA, CDR2 YSYEKL. Trimming removed 0 bases at V and 5 bases at J, with 13 bases between. As DNA, the CDR3 is TGCGCCAGCAGCCAAGATCTGGGAGTTTCTTATGGCTACACCTTC. This translates into CASSQDLGVSYGYTF.

This sequence joins TRBV7-3 and TRBJ2-5; no firm D call. The CDR3 has 13 residues. Trimming stripped 3 bases from V and 1 base from J, with 6 bases between. Germline CDR1 and CDR2: SGHTA and FQGTGA. The CDR3 nucleotides read TGTGCCAGCAGCTTCTACGGCCAAGAGACCCAGTACTTC. This gives the protein CASSFYGQETQYF.

The DNA of the CDR3 is TGTGCCAGCAGCTTAGGGAACTCACCCCTCCACTTT. It translates to CASSLGNSPLHF. V and J are TRBV11-2 and TRBJ1-6; D ambiguous. The ends were cut back, 1 base at V and 10 bases at J, with 5 bases in the middle. The germline V gene encodes CDR1 SGHAT and CDR2 FQNNGV. The CDR3 contains 12 residues.

In its sample, this clone was seen once. The chain carries TRBV7-9 and TRBJ2-7; D is uncertain. V gave up 0 bases and J gave up 1 base, with 7 bases separating them. Germline CDR1 and CDR2: SEHNR and FQNEAQ (reference sequence). There are 14 residues in the CDR3. The CDR3 nucleotides are TGTGCCAGCAGCTTAGCGATACTATCCTACGAGCAGTACTTC. This encodes CASSLAILSYEQYF.

The rearrangement joins TRBV6-5 to TRBJ2-7; D remains ambiguous. CDR1 MNHEY and CDR2 SVGAGI come from the germline V gene. This CDR3 is built from 14 residues. V lost 7 bases and J lost 1, with 14 bases in between. The CDR3: CASTALFTSYEQYF. CDR3 DNA sequence: TGTGCCAGCACGGCACTTTTCACTTCCTACGAGCAGTACTTC.

A single count supports this clone. The CDR3 sequence is CASSLDGEGASTEAFF. CDR3 DNA: TGCGCCAGCAGCTTGGATGGGGAGGGGGCGAGTACTGAAGCTTTCTTT. The V and J genes are TRBV5-1 and TRBJ1-1; 7 nucleotides line up with TRBD1. This CDR3 comprises 16 residues. Germline-derived CDR1 and CDR2 are SGHRS and YFSETQ. J was trimmed by 5 bases and V by 0 bases; bases with no gene match: 10.

This clone was seen a few times. V and J are TRBV28 and TRBJ1-4; a possible D gene is TRBD1 (6 bases). Trimming pared 5 bases from V and 7 bases from J, leaving 14 bases between. CDR3 length equals 14 residues. Per germline, CDR1 MDHEN and CDR2 SYDVKM. CDR3 loop: CASSPGDRGEKLFF. DNA for the CDR3: TGTGCCAGCAGTCCAGGGGATCGCGGTGAAAAACTGTTTTTT.

The chain uses TRBV7-9 and TRBJ1-5; a possible D gene is TRBD1 (6 bases). Germline assignment: CDR1 SEHNR and CDR2 FQNEAQ (reference sequence). CDR3 length equals 14 residues. Trimming pared 4 bases from V and 4 bases from J, leaving 11 bases between. The CDR3 sequence is CASSSTDRNQPQHF. The CDR3 nucleotides read TGTGCCAGCAGCTCGACAGACAGGAATCAGCCCCAGCATTTT.

The chain carries TRBV5-5 and TRBJ1-4; D unclear. The CDR3 has 15 amino acids. Trimming cost V 5 bases and J 0 bases, with 11 bases left between them. Germline loops: CDR1 SGHKS, CDR2 YYEKEE (reference sequence). In DNA form, the CDR3 reads TGTGCCAGCAGTCCTATGGGGACAACTAATGAAAAACTGTTTTTT. This gives the protein CASSPMGTTNEKLFF.

As DNA, the CDR3 is TGTGCCTGTAACAGGGGAATGAACACTGAAGCTTTCTTT. Translation gives CACNRGMNTEAFF. The chain couples TRBV30 to TRBJ1-1; 7 nucleotides align to TRBD1. V shed 6 bases, J shed 0 bases, and the junction held 4 bases outside the gene matches. The CDR3 loop spans 13 amino acids. In germline, CDR1 is GTSNPN, CDR2 SVGIG (reference sequence).